This TCR beta chain was recorded in a study of T cells in Graves' hyperthyroidism and ophthalmopathy. Study-level points and caveats: The model foresaw ophthalmopathy a median around 6.8 months prior to onset. Among thyroid clonotypes expanded above 0.001, most also appeared in blood.

Trimming shortened V by 6 bases and J by 4 bases, and 13 bases separated the two germline ends. Germline CDR1 reads LNHDA; CDR2 reads SQIVND (reference sequence). There are 14 residues in the CDR3. This clonotype was found many times. Its cognate antigen is unknown. Authors of the study amplified TCR beta CDR3 regions from RNA transcripts. An initial round of RT-PCR targeting the TCR CDR3 relied on the HTBI primer set. TCRdb called the multiplex PCR reads again in MiXCR, with one record for every CDR3 protein. The table has about 680,000 distinct CDR3 sequences, 30% to 40% seen once. Sequencing was performed on blood. J is TRBJ1-5 and V is TRBV19; D gene unclear. The receptor comes from a woman aged 40 to 49 with Graves' hyperthyroidism. This chain's CDR3 is CASSDLEPNQPQHF. In DNA, the CDR3 is TGTGCCAGTAGCGACCTGGAGCCTAATCAGCCCCAGCATTTT.